The present entry profiles one T cell receptor beta chain with its context. Germline CDR1 SGHAT, CDR2 FQNNGV. The CDR3 is made up of 14 amino acids. V was clipped by 0 bases and J by 11 bases; unmatched bases: 9. Survey-level TCR beta sequencing used the immunoSEQ assay. TCRdb's copy holds only in-frame clones and misses some; the assay was immunoSEQ multiplex PCR. The sample lists some 48,000 clones, approximately 95% seen once, with roughly a tenth in the top ten. The source material was PBMCs. The rearrangement links TRBV11-2 to TRBJ1-1, with 7 positions matching TRBD1. The origin of this receptor is a man aged 40-55 years with rheumatoid arthritis. The CDR3 DNA sequence: TGTGCCAGCAGCTTAGAAGGGGGCGGGGGAAGGGCTTTCTTT. It yields the protein CASSLEGGGGRAFF.